Following are 15 T cell receptor beta chains from one sample sequenced in a study of OX40 agonist ivuxolimab in advanced cancers. TCRdb's table, derived via immunoSEQ multiplex PCR, lists solely in-frame clones and lacks some. The sample carries approximately 56,000 clones, about 85% recorded once. The specimen comprised CD4+ or CD8+ T cells sorted from blood, sampled in a trial of the OX40 agonist ivuxolimab. The receptors stem from an adult with an advanced solid tumor such as melanoma, head and neck, liver or kidney cancer.

Comment on this clone: Mismatch with germline at one junction end may stem from a read error. This chain links TRBV19 with TRBJ2-7; 7 bases map to TRBD2. There are 15 residues in the CDR3. Looked up from germline, CDR1 is LNHDA and CDR2 is SQIVND (reference sequence). The DNA for the CDR3 is TGTGCCGGTAGTATATCGGGGGGTCTAGGGTACGAGCAGTACTTC. This codes for CAGSISGGLGYEQYF.

This sequence joins TRBV5-1 and TRBJ1-2; 8 bases agree with TRBD1. The V gene's germline CDR1 is SGHRS and CDR2 YFSETQ. The CDR3 spans 14 residues. V was pared by 0 bases and J by 5 bases, with 3 bases of the junction left unmatched. CDR3 residues: CASSLGTGSYGYTF. The CDR3 DNA sequence: TGCGCCAGCAGCTTGGGGACAGGGTCATATGGCTACACCTTC.

This chain connects TRBV14 to TRBJ2-1; 11 bases line up with TRBD2. The CDR3 is made up of 17 amino acids. Germline V gene lookup returns CDR1 SGHDN and CDR2 FVKESK. V lost 1 base and J lost 2; bases outside the gene matches: 4. As DNA, the CDR3 is TGTGCCAGCAGCCAAGTGGCTAGCGGGGGGACCTACAATGAGCAGTTCTTC. As protein: CASSQVASGGTYNEQFF.

The V gene is TRBV25-1, the J gene TRBJ2-1; no clear D gene. The germline V gene has CDR1 MGHDK and CDR2 SYGVNS. This CDR3 region has 12 residues. With 4 bases removed from V and 5 bases from J, the gap between germline ends came to 6 bases. The chain's CDR3 is CASSVLDNEQFF. DNA for the CDR3: TGTGCCAGCAGTGTGTTGGACAATGAGCAGTTCTTC. The full variable domain, in which reference TRBV25-1 and TRBJ2-1 provide the parts outside the CDR3, is EADIYQTPRYLVIGTGKKITLECSQTMGHDKMYWYQQDPGMELHLIHYSYGVNSTEKGDLSSESTVSRIRTEHFPLTLESARPSHTSQYLCASSVLDNEQFFGPGTRLTVL.

J is TRBJ2-2 and V is TRBV5-1, with a possible D match to TRBD1 (5 bases). The CDR3 covers 15 residues. The germline V gene has CDR1 SGHRS and CDR2 YFSETQ. The germline V and J ends were trimmed by 4 bases and 0 bases, with 10 bases remaining between them. CDR3 DNA sequence: TGCGCCAGCAGCCCGGACATAGCGAACACCGGGGAGCTGTTTTTT. This gives the protein CASSPDIANTGELFF. The full variable domain, in which reference TRBV5-1 and TRBJ2-2 provide the parts outside the CDR3, is KAGVTQTPRYLIKTRGQQVTLSCSPISGHRSVSWYQQTPGQGLQFLFEYFSETQRNKGNFPGRFSGRQFSNSRSEMNVSTLELGDSALYLCASSPDIANTGELFFGEGSRLTVL.

This chain links TRBV7-9 with TRBJ2-7; D assignment may be TRBD1 or TRBD2 (6 bases each). V lost 6 bases, J lost 4 bases, and 13 bases lay in between. Germline CDR1 is SEHNR and CDR2 is FQNEAQ (reference sequence). This CDR3 contains 13 residues. CDR3 sequence (DNA): TGTGCCAGCAGGGGGGGCAGCCCGTACGAGCAGTACTTC. Protein sequence: CASRGGSPYEQYF.

V and J are TRBV4-1 and TRBJ2-1; TRBD2 aligns across 11 bases. The CDR3 has 17 residues. The V gene end was trimmed by 1 base and the J gene end by 2 bases; junction bases not matched to a gene: 4. Germline CDR1 and CDR2: MGHRA and YSYEKL. CDR3 DNA: TGCGCCAGCAGCCAAGGGCCGGGACTAGCGGCCTACAATGAGCAGTTCTTC. Residues: CASSQGPGLAAYNEQFF.

V gene TRBV29-1 combines with J gene TRBJ2-3, with D perhaps TRBD2 (6 bases). The CDR3 length is 13 residues. Germline V gene lookup returns CDR1 SQVTM and CDR2 ANQGSEA. The CDR3 is CLIREPNTDTQYF. CDR3 nucleotides: TGCCTCATACGGGAGCCTAACACAGATACGCAGTATTTT.

The chain couples TRBV7-2 to TRBJ2-7, with 11 nucleotides matching TRBD1. CDR1 SGHTA and CDR2 FQGNSA come from the germline V gene. Germline trimming cut 3 bases from V and 4 bases from J; bases unmatched to any gene: 5. The CDR3 contains 15 residues. The CDR3 sequence is CASSLSDRGLYEQYF. DNA of the CDR3: TGTGCCAGCAGCTTGTCGGACAGGGGGCTGTACGAGCAGTACTTC. The full variable domain, in which reference TRBV7-2 and TRBJ2-7 provide the parts outside the CDR3, is GAGVSQSPSNKVTEKGKDVELRCDPISGHTALYWYRQSLGQGLEFLIYFQGNSAPDKSGLPSDRFSAERTGGSVSTLTIQRTQQEDSAVYLCASSLSDRGLYEQYFGPGTRLTVT.

The V gene is TRBV27, the J gene TRBJ2-7; tentative D call: TRBD1 (6 bases). The germline CDR1 and CDR2 sequences are MNHEY and SMNVEV (reference sequence). The CDR3 spans 14 residues. V was cut by 8 bases and J by 7 bases, with 21 bases left in between. The CDR3 here is CASAWGHLGEEQYF. The DNA for the CDR3 is TGTGCCAGCGCCTGGGGACATCTCGGGGAAGAGCAGTACTTC.

The CDR3 is CASSVAGLLTDTQYF. The CDR3 bases are TGTGCCAGCAGCGTAGCTGGGCTTCTCACAGATACGCAGTATTTT. The V call is TRBV9, the J call TRBJ2-3, with no clear D. Germline loops: CDR1 SGDLS, CDR2 YYNGEE. Trimming took off 0 bases at V and 2 bases at J, with 10 bases between the two ends. The CDR3 runs 15 residues.

The chain has TRBV10-3 and TRBJ2-5, with unresolved D. The germline CDR1 and CDR2 sequences are ENHRY and SYGVKD. The V end lost 6 bases, the J end lost 5 bases, and 13 bases lay between the germline ends. CDR3 size: 13 residues. The CDR3 protein is CAISLSYGETQYF. The CDR3 DNA is TGTGCCATCAGCCTTAGCTACGGGGAGACCCAGTACTTC.

J is TRBJ2-3 and V is TRBV5-5, with TRBD2 identical over 9 bases. This CDR3 contains 16 residues. Germline CDR1 is SGHKS and CDR2 is YYEKEE (reference sequence). With V trimmed by 2 bases and J by 2 bases, 6 bases remained unmatched. CDR3 nucleotides: TGTGCCAGCAGCTTAGAGCTAGCGGGGCACACAGATACGCAGTATTTT. It codes for CASSLELAGHTDTQYF.

This clone was counted only a few times. This rearrangement joins TRBV5-1 to TRBJ2-5; 8 bases are shared with TRBD1. Germline-derived CDR1 and CDR2 are SGHRS and YFSETQ. With 1 base clipped from V and 2 bases from J, the junction kept 1 base outside the gene matches. This CDR3 has 14 residues. The CDR3 DNA is TGCGCCAGCAGCTTGACAGGGGGTCAAGAGACCCAGTACTTC. Its translation is CASSLTGGQETQYF.

Only one count was recorded for this clone. The V gene is TRBV13, the J gene TRBJ1-2; D is unresolved. The CDR3 extends over 15 amino acids. Trimming cost V 4 bases and J 4 bases, with 16 bases left between them. Germline V CDR1 and CDR2: PRHDT, FYEKMQ (reference sequence). The CDR3 DNA sequence: TGTGCCAGCAGCTCCTCGTCCGGCCCAGGCTATGGCTACACCTTC. It encodes CASSSSSGPGYGYTF.